One sample yielded the 27 T cell receptor beta chains listed below, sequenced in a study of cytomegalovirus exposure and HLA in healthy donors. 13 Jbeta primers and 60 Vbeta primers were used for the PCR. Sequencing was performed with immunoSEQ multiplex PCR; in TCRdb, only in-frame clones are kept and a portion is missing. The sample has 50,000 or so clones, 55% to 85% seen once; the top ten hold 9% to 9.5%. The sample comprised PBMCs. The source of these receptors is a woman between 45 and 60 years old in good health and CMV-seronegative.

V is TRBV5-1 and J is TRBJ2-3; a weak D match, TRBD1 (6 bases). The CDR3 is 14 amino acids. Germline CDR1 reads SGHRS; CDR2 reads YFSETQ. Between the trimmed V and J ends, which lost 4 bases and 4 bases, there was a span of 13 bases. The CDR3 DNA reads as TGCGCCAGCAGCACCGGGACATCCGCAGATACGCAGTATTTT. It translates to CASSTGTSADTQYF.

Points on this clone: The CDR3 does not close with the conserved phenylalanine or tryptophan, likely indicating a read error. This chain connects TRBV30 to TRBJ1-2, with D perhaps TRBD1 (6 bases). This CDR3 contains 12 residues. The ends were cut back, 4 bases at V and 9 bases at J, with 15 bases in the middle. The germline V gene encodes CDR1 GTSNPN and CDR2 SVGIG (reference sequence). In DNA, the CDR3 is TGTGCCTGGACTTCCAGCAGGGGCAGCTACACCGTC. As protein: CAWTSSRGSYTV.

This clone occurred a few times. The V gene is TRBV30, the J gene TRBJ2-1; 8 bases match TRBD2. This CDR3 spans 16 amino acids. V shed 4 bases and J 7 bases; nucleotides not matched to a gene: 15. Germline V gene lookup returns CDR1 GTSNPN and CDR2 SVGIG (reference sequence). In DNA, the CDR3 is TGTGCCTGGATTAAGATCCGGGAGGGCCTTCGGAATGAGCAGTTCTTC. This gives the protein CAWIKIREGLRNEQFF. Full variable domain (rest looked up from reference TRBV30 and TRBJ2-1): SQTIHQWPATLVQPVGSPLSLECTVEGTSNPNLYWYRQAAGRGLQLLFYSVGIGQISSEVPQNLSASRPQDRQFILSSKKLLLSDSGFYLCAWIKIREGLRNEQFFGPGTRLTVL.

This clone was detected a few times. The V and J genes are TRBV11-2 and TRBJ2-3, with D possibly being TRBD1 (6 bases). The V end lost 8 bases, the J end lost 4 bases, and 16 bases lay between the germline ends. Germline CDR1 is SGHAT and CDR2 is FQNNGV. The CDR3 length is 14 residues. CDR3 protein: CASALGALPDTQYF. The CDR3 DNA reads as TGTGCCAGCGCCCTGGGGGCGTTGCCAGATACGCAGTATTTT. The whole variable domain, filled in from reference TRBV11-2 and TRBJ2-3, reads EAGVAQSPRYKIIEKRQSVAFWCNPISGHATLYWYQQILGQGPKLLIQFQNNGVVDDSQLPKDRFSAERLKGVDSTLKIQPAKLEDSAVYLCASALGALPDTQYFGPGTRLTVL.

This clone was counted between two and nine times. Because it lacks the conserved phenylalanine or tryptophan at the end, this CDR3 is likely a read error. The chain joins TRBV19 to TRBJ2-7; 9 bases align to TRBD1. Germline V CDR1 and CDR2: LNHDA, SQIVND (reference sequence). The trim removed 8 bases at V and 10 bases at J, leaving 15 bases unmatched. The CDR3 consists of 14 residues. The CDR3 DNA follows: TGTGCCAGTCGCACCGGGACAGGGATGGGCGACCAGTACTCC. As protein: CASRTGTGMGDQYS.

This clone was seen once. The chain is built from TRBV6-4 and TRBJ2-1, with D uncertain. The length of the CDR3 is 12 residues. CDR1 and CDR2 from the germline V gene are MRHNA and SNTAGT. V shed 2 bases and J shed 5 bases, with 4 bases lying between them. CDR3 protein: CASSDGDNEQFF. CDR3 DNA: TGTGCCAGCAGTGACGGAGACAATGAGCAGTTCTTC.

This sequence joins TRBV18 and TRBJ2-1, with 14 nucleotides matching TRBD2. The length of the CDR3 is 16 residues. V lost 0 bases and J lost 6; bases outside the gene matches: 1. CDR1 KGHSH and CDR2 LQKENI come from the germline V gene. The CDR3 sequence is CASSPPGTSGSNEQFF. DNA for the CDR3: TGTGCCAGCTCACCACCGGGGACTAGCGGGAGCAATGAGCAGTTCTTC.

The rearrangement links TRBV11-2 to TRBJ2-1, with TRBD2 as a possible D gene (6 bases). The CDR3 is 13 residues long. V lost 4 bases and J 7 bases, leaving 11 bases between the germline ends. The germline gives CDR1 SGHAT, CDR2 FQNNGV. CDR3 in DNA: TGTGCCAGCAGCTCCTCTCTAGCGAATGAGCAGTTCTTC. Amino acid sequence: CASSSSLANEQFF.

This chain joins TRBV6-4 and TRBJ1-1; 7 bases are a match to TRBD1. Germline assignment: CDR1 MRHNA and CDR2 SNTAGT. This CDR3 is 14 amino acids long. V lost 6 bases, J lost 4 bases, and 8 bases stayed unmatched. This CDR3 reads CASSPDRVGTEAFF. The CDR3 coding sequence is TGTGCCAGCAGCCCTGACAGGGTAGGCACTGAAGCTTTCTTT.

The chain employs TRBV30 and TRBJ1-3; weak D call: TRBD1 (6 bases). The germline V gene has CDR1 GTSNPN and CDR2 SVGIG (reference sequence). V lost 8 bases to trimming and J lost 4 bases, with 15 bases between them. CDR3 length: 13 residues. CDR3 protein: CATQGTSGNTIYF. In DNA, the CDR3 is TGTGCCACACAGGGAACTTCGGGAAACACCATATATTTT.

The chain recombines TRBV5-1 with TRBJ2-2, with D perhaps matching TRBD1 (6 bases). The CDR3 sequence is 17 residues long. V shed 3 bases and J shed 5 bases, with 20 bases lying between them. From germline, CDR1 is SGHRS and CDR2 YFSETQ. The chain's CDR3 is CASSSGQLGLGTGELFF. The DNA for the CDR3 is TGCGCCAGCAGCTCCGGACAGCTTGGGCTTGGTACCGGGGAGCTGTTTTTT.

The V and J genes are TRBV18 and TRBJ1-2; possible D gene TRBD1, 6 bases. The ends were cut back, 3 bases at V and 8 bases at J, with 19 bases in the middle. The CDR3 is made up of 15 amino acids. Germline V gene data show CDR1 as KGHSH and CDR2 as LQKENI. As DNA, the CDR3 is TGTGCCAGCTCACCCCAAACGGACAGAGCTATCGGCTACACCTTC. This sequence encodes CASSPQTDRAIGYTF.

J is TRBJ2-7 and V is TRBV4-1; 9 bases map to TRBD2. The CDR3 runs 16 residues. V was clipped by 0 bases and J by 4 bases; unmatched bases: 7. CDR1 and CDR2 from the germline V gene are MGHRA and YSYEKL. Written as DNA, the CDR3 is TGCGCCAGCAGCCAAGATGGGCTAGCGGGGCTATACGAGCAGTACTTC. Translation gives CASSQDGLAGLYEQYF.

There are a few counts of this clone. V gene TRBV7-8 combines with J gene TRBJ1-1; D remains ambiguous. The CDR3 is made up of 14 amino acids. V gave up 0 bases and J gave up 0 bases, with 5 bases separating them. The germline CDR1 and CDR2 sequences are SGHVS and FQNEAQ. CDR3 in amino acids: CASSLAGMNTEAFF. CDR3 coding DNA: TGTGCCAGCAGCTTAGCGGGCATGAACACTGAAGCTTTCTTT.

This chain connects TRBV4-1 to TRBJ2-6; D possibly corresponds to TRBD1 (5 bases). V gave up 4 bases and J gave up 1 base, with 8 bases separating them. The CDR3 is 15 amino acids. In germline, CDR1 is MGHRA, CDR2 YSYEKL. The CDR3 sequence: CASSRDSSGANVLTF. The CDR3 DNA is TGCGCCAGCAGCCGCGACAGTTCTGGGGCCAACGTCCTGACTTTC.

The rearrangement uses TRBV19 and TRBJ2-1; no clear D. Germline loops: CDR1 LNHDA, CDR2 SQIVND (reference sequence). V lost 8 bases and J lost 4, with 12 bases in between. CDR3 length: 13 residues. CDR3 region: CASLDFAYNEQFF. The CDR3 DNA is TGTGCCAGTCTAGACTTTGCTTACAATGAGCAGTTCTTC.

V is TRBV2 and J is TRBJ2-7; a possible D gene is TRBD1 (5 bases). CDR3 length equals 11 residues. Trimming left V 7 bases short and J 2 bases short, with 6 bases between. CDR1 and CDR2 from the germline V gene are SNHLY and FYNNEI. DNA of the CDR3: TGTGCCAGCAAACAGGCCTACGAGCAGTACTTC. This sequence encodes CASKQAYEQYF. Looking up the rest from reference TRBV2 and TRBJ2-7 gives the full variable domain: EPEVTQTPSHQVTQMGQEVILRCVPISNHLYFYWYRQILGQKVEFLVSFYNNEISEKSEIFDDQFSVERPDGSNFTLKIRSTKLEDSAMYFCASKQAYEQYFGPGTRLTVT.

The chain has TRBV9 and TRBJ2-2; 8 bases agree with TRBD2. CDR3 length: 15 amino acids. V lost 6 bases, J lost 4 bases, and 8 bases stayed unmatched. Germline CDR1 and CDR2: SGDLS and YYNGEE. The DNA for the CDR3 is TGTGCCAGCACCAAGTCGGGGGGGGCCACCGGGGAGCTGTTTTTT. Amino acid sequence: CASTKSGGATGELFF. The full variable domain, its missing parts supplied by reference TRBV9 and TRBJ2-2, is DSGVTQTPKHLITATGQRVTLRCSPRSGDLSVYWYQQSLDQGLQFLIQYYNGEERAKGNILERFSAQQFPDLHSELNLSSLELGDSALYFCASTKSGGATGELFFGEGSRLTVL.

Only a few counts were recorded for this clone. This chain joins TRBV10-3 and TRBJ2-6; D possibly corresponds to TRBD1 (6 bases). Germline V gene sequence: CDR1 ENHRY, CDR2 SYGVKD. Between the trimmed V and J ends, which lost 3 bases and 0 bases, there was a span of 18 bases. The CDR3 length is 19 residues. This chain's CDR3 is CAISDSPPGHHSGANVLTF. The CDR3 bases are TGTGCCATCAGTGACTCCCCACCGGGACACCACTCTGGGGCCAACGTCCTGACTTTC.

CDR3 loop: CASSSHDRPYEQYF. DNA of the CDR3: TGTGCCAGCAGCTCCCATGACAGACCCTACGAGCAGTACTTC. The chain employs TRBV5-4 and TRBJ2-7; D might be TRBD1 (5 bases). CDR3 size: 14 residues. V was pared by 3 bases and J by 2 bases, with 12 bases between. CDR1 is SGHNT, CDR2 YYREEE, per germline (reference sequence).

This chain links TRBV5-1 with TRBJ2-3; TRBD2 might be the D (5 bases). Germline V gives CDR1 SGHRS, CDR2 YFSETQ. V was shortened by 1 base and J by 5 bases, with 11 bases between the two germline ends. This CDR3 spans 14 amino acids. The CDR3 is CASSLSIRGDTQYF. The CDR3, as DNA: TGCGCCAGCAGCTTGTCGATCCGGGGAGATACGCAGTATTTT.

The chain couples TRBV7-2 to TRBJ2-5; 8 nucleotides line up with TRBD2. V shed 5 bases and J 0 bases; nucleotides not matched to a gene: 5. The CDR3 is made up of 15 amino acids. The germline CDR1 and CDR2 sequences are SGHTA and FQGNSA. The CDR3 DNA reads as TGTGCCAGCAGCGGGAGCGGGGGTCACCAAGAGACCCAGTACTTC. Its protein product is CASSGSGGHQETQYF.

V usage is TRBV6-5 and J usage is TRBJ1-2, with TRBD1 matching 11 bases. This CDR3 is built from 16 residues. Germline V gene sequence: CDR1 MNHEY, CDR2 SVGAGI. V lost 0 bases to trimming and J lost 7 bases; unmatched junction nucleotides: 7. This CDR3 reads CASSYSLRGQGAGYTF. For the CDR3, the DNA is TGTGCCAGCAGTTACTCCCTCCGTGGACAGGGGGCTGGCTACACCTTC.

This CDR3 is CAWRVTLRDEQFF. CDR3 bases: TGTGCCTGGAGGGTAACCTTGCGCGATGAGCAGTTCTTC. V usage is TRBV30 and J usage is TRBJ2-1, with no clear D. The CDR3 runs 13 residues. V lost 3 bases and J lost 8, with 14 bases in between. Germline lookup yields CDR1 GTSNPN and CDR2 SVGIG (reference sequence).

This rearrangement joins TRBV7-9 to TRBJ2-3, with D tentatively TRBD1 (5 bases). CDR3 size: 16 residues. Germline CDR1 SEHNR, CDR2 FQNEAQ (reference sequence). V lost 5 bases and J 4 bases, leaving 19 bases between the germline ends. The CDR3 DNA is TGTGCCAGCAGCCCATCCCAGGGCGGATACCCAGATACGCAGTATTTT. It codes for CASSPSQGGYPDTQYF. Full variable domain (remainder filled in from reference TRBV7-9 and TRBJ2-3): DTGVSQNPRHKITKRGQNVTFRCDPISEHNRLYWYRQTLGQGPEFLTYFQNEAQLEKSRLLSDRFSAERPKGSFSTLEIQRTEQGDSAMYLCASSPSQGGYPDTQYFGPGTRLTVL.

The chain has TRBV11-3 and TRBJ2-3; TRBD2 aligns across 11 bases. The trim removed 4 bases at V and 5 bases at J, leaving 2 bases unmatched. CDR3 size: 14 residues. Germline V lookup: CDR1 SGHNT, CDR2 YENEEA. The CDR3 DNA reads TGTGCCAGCAGCTCCGGACTAGCGGGAGATACGCAGTATTTT. Translation gives CASSSGLAGDTQYF.

The chain employs TRBV10-3 and TRBJ2-3; the match to TRBD1 covers 7 bases. Germline loops: CDR1 ENHRY, CDR2 SYGVKD. Unmatched junction bases numbered 4, after V lost 3 bases and J lost 4 bases. The length of the CDR3 is 14 residues. CDR3 in amino acids: CAISDEGASDTQYF. The CDR3 DNA reads TGTGCCATCAGTGATGAGGGGGCGTCAGATACGCAGTATTTT.